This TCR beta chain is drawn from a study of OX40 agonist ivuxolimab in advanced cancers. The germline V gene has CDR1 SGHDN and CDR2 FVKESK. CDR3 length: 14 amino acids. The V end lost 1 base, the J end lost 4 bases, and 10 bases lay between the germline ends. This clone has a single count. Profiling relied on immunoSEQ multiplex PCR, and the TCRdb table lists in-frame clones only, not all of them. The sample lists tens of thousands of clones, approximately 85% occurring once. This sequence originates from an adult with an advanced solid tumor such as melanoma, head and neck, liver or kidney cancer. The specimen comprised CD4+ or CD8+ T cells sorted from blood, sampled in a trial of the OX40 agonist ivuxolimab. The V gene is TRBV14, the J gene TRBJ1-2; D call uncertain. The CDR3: CASSQVAAGYGYTF. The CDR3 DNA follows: TGTGCCAGCAGCCAAGTGGCAGCAGGCTATGGCTACACCTTC.